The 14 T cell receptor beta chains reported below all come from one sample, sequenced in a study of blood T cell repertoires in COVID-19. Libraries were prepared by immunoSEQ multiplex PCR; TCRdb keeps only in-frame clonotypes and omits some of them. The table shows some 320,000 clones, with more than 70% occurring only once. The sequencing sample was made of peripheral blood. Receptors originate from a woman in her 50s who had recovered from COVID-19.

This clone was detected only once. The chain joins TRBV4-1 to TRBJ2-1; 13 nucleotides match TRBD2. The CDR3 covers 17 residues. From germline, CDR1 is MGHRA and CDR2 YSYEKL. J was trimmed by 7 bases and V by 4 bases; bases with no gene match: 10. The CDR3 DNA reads TGCGCCAGCAGCCGATGGACTAGCGGGAGTGGGGGGAATGAGCAGTTCTTC. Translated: CASSRWTSGSGGNEQFF.

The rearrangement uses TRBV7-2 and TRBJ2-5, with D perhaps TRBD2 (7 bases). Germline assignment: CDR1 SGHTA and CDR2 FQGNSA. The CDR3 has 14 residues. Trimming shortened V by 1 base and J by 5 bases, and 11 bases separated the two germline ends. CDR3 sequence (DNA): TGTGCCAGCAGCTTAGGGTGGGGGGGCGAGACCCAGTACTTC. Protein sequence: CASSLGWGGETQYF.

CDR3 DNA sequence: TGTGCCAGCAGCGCGGGACAGGGGGCGGATACGCAGTATTTT. Amino acids: CASSAGQGADTQYF. This sequence joins TRBV3-1 (or the pseudogene TRBV3-2) and TRBJ2-3, with 12 bases identical to TRBD1. The CDR3 length is 14 residues. V lost 5 bases to trimming and J lost 6 bases; unmatched junction nucleotides: 3. The germline V gene encodes CDR1 LGHDT and CDR2 YNNKEL (reference sequence).

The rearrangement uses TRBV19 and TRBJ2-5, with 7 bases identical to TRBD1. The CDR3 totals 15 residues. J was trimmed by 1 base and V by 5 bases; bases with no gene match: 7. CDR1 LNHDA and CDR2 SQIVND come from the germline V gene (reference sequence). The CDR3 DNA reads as TGTGCCAGTAGTCTCACGGGGACAGTCCAAGAGACCCAGTACTTC. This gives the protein CASSLTGTVQETQYF.

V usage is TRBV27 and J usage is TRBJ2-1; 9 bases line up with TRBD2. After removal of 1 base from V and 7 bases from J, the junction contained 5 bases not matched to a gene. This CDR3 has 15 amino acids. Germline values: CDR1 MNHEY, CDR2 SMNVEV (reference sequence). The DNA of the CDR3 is TGTGCCAGCAGTTTATTGGTTAGCGGGAGAAATGAGCAGTTCTTC. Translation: CASSLLVSGRNEQFF.

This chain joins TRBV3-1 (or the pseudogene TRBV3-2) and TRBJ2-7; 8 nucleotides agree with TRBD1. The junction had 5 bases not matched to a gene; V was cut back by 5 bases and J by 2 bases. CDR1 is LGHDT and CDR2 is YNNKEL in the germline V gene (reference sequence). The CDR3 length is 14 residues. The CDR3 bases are TGTGCCAGCAGCTACGGACAGGGCACCTACGAGCAGTACTTC. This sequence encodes CASSYGQGTYEQYF.

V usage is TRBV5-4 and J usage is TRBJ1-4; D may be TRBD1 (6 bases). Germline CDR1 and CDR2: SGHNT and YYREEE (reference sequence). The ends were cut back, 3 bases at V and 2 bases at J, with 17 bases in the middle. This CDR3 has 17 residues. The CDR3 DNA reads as TGTGCCAGCAGCTCGGCGCGGGCAGGGGCTACTAATGAAAAACTGTTTTTT. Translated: CASSSARAGATNEKLFF.

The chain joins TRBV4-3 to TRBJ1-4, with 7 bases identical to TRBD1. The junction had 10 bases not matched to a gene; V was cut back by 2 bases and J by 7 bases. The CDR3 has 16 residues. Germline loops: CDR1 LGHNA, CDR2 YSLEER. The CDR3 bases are TGCGCCAGCAGCCAAAACACAGGGGAAGTAAGTGAAAAACTGTTTTTT. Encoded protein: CASSQNTGEVSEKLFF.

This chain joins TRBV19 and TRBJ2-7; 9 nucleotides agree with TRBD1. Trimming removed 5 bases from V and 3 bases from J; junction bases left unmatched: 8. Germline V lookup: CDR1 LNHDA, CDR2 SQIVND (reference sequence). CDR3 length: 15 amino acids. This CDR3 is CASSGDRGMIYEQYF. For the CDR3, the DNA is TGTGCCAGTAGTGGAGACAGGGGGATGATCTACGAGCAGTACTTC. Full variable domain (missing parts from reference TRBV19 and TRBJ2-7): DGGITQSPKYLFRKEGQNVTLSCEQNLNHDAMYWYRQDPGQGLRLIYYSQIVNDFQKGDIAEGYSVSREKKESFPLTVTSAQKNPTAFYLCASSGDRGMIYEQYFGPGTRLTVT.

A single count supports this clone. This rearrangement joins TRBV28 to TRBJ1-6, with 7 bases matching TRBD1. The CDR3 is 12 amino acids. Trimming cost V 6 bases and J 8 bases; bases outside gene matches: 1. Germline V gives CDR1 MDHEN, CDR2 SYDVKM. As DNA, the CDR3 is TGTGCCAGCAGAACAGGGGATTCACCCCTCCACTTT. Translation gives CASRTGDSPLHF. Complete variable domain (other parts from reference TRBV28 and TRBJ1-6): DVKVTQSSRYLVKRTGEKVFLECVQDMDHENMFWYRQDPGLGLRLIYFSYDVKMKEKGDIPEGYSVSREKKERFSLILESASTNQTSMYLCASRTGDSPLHFGNGTRLTVT.

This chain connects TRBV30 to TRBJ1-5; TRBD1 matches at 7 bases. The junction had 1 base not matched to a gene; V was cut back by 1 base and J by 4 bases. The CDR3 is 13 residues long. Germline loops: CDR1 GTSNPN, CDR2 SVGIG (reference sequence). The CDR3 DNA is TGTGCCTGGAGTGAACAGGGGAATCAGCCCCAGCATTTT. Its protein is CAWSEQGNQPQHF.

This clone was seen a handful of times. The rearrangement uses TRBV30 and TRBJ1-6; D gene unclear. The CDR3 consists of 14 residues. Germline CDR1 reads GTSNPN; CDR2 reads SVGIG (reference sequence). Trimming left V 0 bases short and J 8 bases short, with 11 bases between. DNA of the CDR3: TGTGCCTGGAGTGTTAACGGAGTTTATTCACCCCTCCACTTT. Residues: CAWSVNGVYSPLHF. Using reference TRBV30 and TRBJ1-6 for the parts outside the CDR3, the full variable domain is SQTIHQWPATLVQPVGSPLSLECTVEGTSNPNLYWYRQAAGRGLQLLFYSVGIGQISSEVPQNLSASRPQDRQFILSSKKLLLSDSGFYLCAWSVNGVYSPLHFGNGTRLTVT.

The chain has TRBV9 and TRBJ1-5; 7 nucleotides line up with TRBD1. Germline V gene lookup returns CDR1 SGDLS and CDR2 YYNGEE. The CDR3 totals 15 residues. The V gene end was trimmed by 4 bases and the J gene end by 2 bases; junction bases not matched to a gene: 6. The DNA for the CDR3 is TGTGCCAGCAGCAAAGGACAGGCCCGCAATCAGCCCCAGCATTTT. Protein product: CASSKGQARNQPQHF. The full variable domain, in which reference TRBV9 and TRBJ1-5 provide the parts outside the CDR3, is DSGVTQTPKHLITATGQRVTLRCSPRSGDLSVYWYQQSLDQGLQFLIQYYNGEERAKGNILERFSAQQFPDLHSELNLSSLELGDSALYFCASSKGQARNQPQHFGDGTRLSIL.

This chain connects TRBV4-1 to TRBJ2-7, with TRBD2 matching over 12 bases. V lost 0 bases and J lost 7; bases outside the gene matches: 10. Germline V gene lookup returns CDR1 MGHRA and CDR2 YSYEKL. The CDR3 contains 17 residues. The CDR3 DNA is TGCGCCAGCAGCCAAGACTTGTCTAGCGGGGGGGCGAATGAGCAGTACTTC. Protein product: CASSQDLSSGGANEQYF.